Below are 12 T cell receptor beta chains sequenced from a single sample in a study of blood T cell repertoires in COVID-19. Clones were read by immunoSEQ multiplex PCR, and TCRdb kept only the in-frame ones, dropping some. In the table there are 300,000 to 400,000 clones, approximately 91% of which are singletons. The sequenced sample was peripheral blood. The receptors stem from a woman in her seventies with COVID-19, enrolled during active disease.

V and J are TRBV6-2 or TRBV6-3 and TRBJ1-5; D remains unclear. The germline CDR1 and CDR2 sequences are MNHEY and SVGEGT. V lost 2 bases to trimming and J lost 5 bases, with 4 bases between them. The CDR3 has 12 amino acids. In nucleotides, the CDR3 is TGTGCCAGCAGTTACGTAGATCAGCCCCAGCATTTT. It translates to CASSYVDQPQHF.

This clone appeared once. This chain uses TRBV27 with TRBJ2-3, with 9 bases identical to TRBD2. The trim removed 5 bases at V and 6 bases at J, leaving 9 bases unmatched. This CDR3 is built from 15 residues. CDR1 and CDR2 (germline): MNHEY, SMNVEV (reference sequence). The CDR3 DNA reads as TGTGCCAGCAGTGCCCTAGCGGGGTTTTTGGATACGCAGTATTTT. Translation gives CASSALAGFLDTQYF.

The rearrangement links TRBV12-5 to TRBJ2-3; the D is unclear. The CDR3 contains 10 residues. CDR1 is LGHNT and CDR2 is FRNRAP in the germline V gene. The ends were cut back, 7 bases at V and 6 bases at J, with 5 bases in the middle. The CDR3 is CASAYDTQYF. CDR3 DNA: TGTGCTAGTGCTTATGATACGCAGTATTTT.

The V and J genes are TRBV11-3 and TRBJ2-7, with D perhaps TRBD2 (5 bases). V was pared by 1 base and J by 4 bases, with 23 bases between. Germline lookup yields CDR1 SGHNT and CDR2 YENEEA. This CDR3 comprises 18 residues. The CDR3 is CASSLGPSHLGLRYEQYF. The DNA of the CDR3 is TGTGCCAGCAGCTTAGGCCCTTCCCATCTTGGACTCCGTTACGAGCAGTACTTC.

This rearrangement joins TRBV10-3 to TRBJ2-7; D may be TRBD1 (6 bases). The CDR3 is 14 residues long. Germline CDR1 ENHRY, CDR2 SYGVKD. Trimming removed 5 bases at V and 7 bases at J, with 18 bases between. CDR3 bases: TGTGCCATCAGTTCCCCCGGGACATTCGAGGAGCAGTACTTC. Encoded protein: CAISSPGTFEEQYF.

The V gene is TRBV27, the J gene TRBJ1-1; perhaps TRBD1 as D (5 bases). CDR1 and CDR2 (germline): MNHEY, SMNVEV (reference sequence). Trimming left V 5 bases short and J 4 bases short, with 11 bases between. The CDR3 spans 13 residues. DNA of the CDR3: TGTGCCAGCAGTCGACGGGGGAGCACTGAAGCTTTCTTT. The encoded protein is CASSRRGSTEAFF.

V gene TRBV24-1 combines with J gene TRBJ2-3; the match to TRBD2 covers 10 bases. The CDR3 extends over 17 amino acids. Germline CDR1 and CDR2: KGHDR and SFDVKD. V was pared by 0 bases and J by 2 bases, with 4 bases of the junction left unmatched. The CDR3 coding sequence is TGTGCCACCAGTGATTTGCGAGCGGGGGGGTTCACAGATACGCAGTATTTT. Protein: CATSDLRAGGFTDTQYF.

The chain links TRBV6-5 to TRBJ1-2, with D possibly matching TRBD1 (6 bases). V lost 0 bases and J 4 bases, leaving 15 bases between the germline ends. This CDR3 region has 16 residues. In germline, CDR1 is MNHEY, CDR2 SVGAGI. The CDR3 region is CASSYSISGTFYGYTF. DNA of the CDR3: TGTGCCAGCAGTTACTCGATCTCCGGGACATTCTATGGCTACACCTTC.

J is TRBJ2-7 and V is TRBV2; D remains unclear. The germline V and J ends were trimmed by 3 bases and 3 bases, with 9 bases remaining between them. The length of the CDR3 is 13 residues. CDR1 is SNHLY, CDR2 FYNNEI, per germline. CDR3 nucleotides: TGTGCCAGCAGTGACGTTTTATTCTACGAGCAGTACTTC. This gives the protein CASSDVLFYEQYF.

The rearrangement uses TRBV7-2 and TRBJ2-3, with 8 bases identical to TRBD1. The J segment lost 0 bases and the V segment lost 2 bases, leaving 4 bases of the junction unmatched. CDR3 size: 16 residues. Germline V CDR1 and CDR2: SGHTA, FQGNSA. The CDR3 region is CASSLQGAPSTDTQYF. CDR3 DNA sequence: TGTGCCAGCAGCTTACAGGGGGCCCCTAGCACAGATACGCAGTATTTT.

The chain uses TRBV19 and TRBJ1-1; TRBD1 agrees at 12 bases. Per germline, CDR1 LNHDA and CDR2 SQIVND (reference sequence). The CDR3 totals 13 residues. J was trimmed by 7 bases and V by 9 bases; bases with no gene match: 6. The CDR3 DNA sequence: TGTGCCAGCGGGGACAGGGGGCTGGTTGAAGCTTTCTTT. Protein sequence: CASGDRGLVEAFF. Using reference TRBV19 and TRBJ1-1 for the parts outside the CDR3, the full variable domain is DGGITQSPKYLFRKEGQNVTLSCEQNLNHDAMYWYRQDPGQGLRLIYYSQIVNDFQKGDIAEGYSVSREKKESFPLTVTSAQKNPTAFYLCASGDRGLVEAFFGQGTRLTVV.

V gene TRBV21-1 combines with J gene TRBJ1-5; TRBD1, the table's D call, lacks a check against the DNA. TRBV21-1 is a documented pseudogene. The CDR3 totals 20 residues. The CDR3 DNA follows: TGTGCCAGCAGCAAGTTTAATTTTAGTAACAGGGGACCCGCCAATCAGCCCCAGCATTTT. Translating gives CASSKFNFSNRGPANQPQHF.